Below are 15 T cell receptor beta chains sequenced from a single sample in a study of blood T cell repertoires in COVID-19. The assay was immunoSEQ multiplex PCR, and TCRdb's table has in-frame clones only and misses some. The sample comprises roughly 220,000 clones, around 88% of which are singletons, and around 15% rests with the top ten. Sequenced material: PBMCs or T cells enriched from blood (not recorded which). These receptors were obtained from a woman between 45 and 65 years old with acute COVID-19.

This clone has just one count. The chain couples TRBV27 to TRBJ2-3, with 8 bases fitting TRBD1. Losses at the gene ends were 5 bases for V and 0 bases for J; bases not matched to a gene: 10. Germline lookup yields CDR1 MNHEY and CDR2 SMNVEV (reference sequence). CDR3 length equals 17 residues. This chain's CDR3 is CASSPWTGIHSTDTQYF. The CDR3 DNA sequence: TGTGCCAGCAGTCCTTGGACAGGGATCCATAGCACAGATACGCAGTATTTT.

The chain has TRBV28 and TRBJ1-3; D unresolved. Trimming shortened V by 7 bases and J by 1 base, and 14 bases separated the two germline ends. This CDR3 is 15 amino acids long. The germline V gene encodes CDR1 MDHEN and CDR2 SYDVKM. DNA for the CDR3: TGTGCCAGCACCCCACCACCCGGGTCTGGAAACACCATATATTTT. It codes for CASTPPPGSGNTIYF.

The rearrangement uses TRBV6-5 and TRBJ2-1; 7 nucleotides agree with TRBD1. Germline V CDR1 and CDR2: MNHEY, SVGAGI. The CDR3 is made up of 11 amino acids. V shed 9 bases, J shed 8 bases, and the junction held 4 bases outside the gene matches. The CDR3 here is CASTGVHEQFF. For the CDR3, the DNA is TGTGCCAGTACAGGGGTCCATGAGCAGTTCTTC.

The chain uses TRBV7-9 and TRBJ2-7; D remains unclear. Germline CDR1 reads SEHNR; CDR2 reads FQNEAQ (reference sequence). The CDR3 has 14 residues. With 1 base removed from V and 2 bases from J, the gap between germline ends came to 9 bases. This chain's CDR3 is CASSLGTVPYEQYF. CDR3 DNA: TGTGCCAGCAGCTTAGGTACGGTGCCCTACGAGCAGTACTTC.

This chain's CDR3 is CSADMGRGGYGYTF. As DNA, the CDR3 is TGCAGCGCCGATATGGGCAGGGGCGGGTATGGCTACACCTTC. The V gene is TRBV29-1, the J gene TRBJ1-2; D perhaps matches TRBD1 (6 bases). CDR1 is SQVTM, CDR2 ANQGSEA, per germline. V was shortened by 7 bases and J by 5 bases, with 20 bases between the two germline ends. The CDR3 consists of 14 residues.

The CDR3 reads CASSITANTEAFF. The CDR3 coding sequence is TGTGCCAGTAGTATTACAGCGAACACTGAAGCTTTCTTT. The chain couples TRBV19 to TRBJ1-1, with unresolved D. Between the trimmed V and J ends, which lost 3 bases and 1 base, there was a span of 6 bases. Germline CDR1 and CDR2: LNHDA and SQIVND (reference sequence). The length of the CDR3 is 13 residues. The full variable domain, completed using reference TRBV19 and TRBJ1-1, is DGGITQSPKYLFRKEGQNVTLSCEQNLNHDAMYWYRQDPGQGLRLIYYSQIVNDFQKGDIAEGYSVSREKKESFPLTVTSAQKNPTAFYLCASSITANTEAFFGQGTRLTVV.

This clone was observed once. The chain carries TRBV6-6 and TRBJ2-4; TRBD1 matches 8 bases. The CDR3 is made up of 15 amino acids. The germline V gene encodes CDR1 MNHNY and CDR2 SVGAGI (reference sequence). Trimming took 7 bases from V and 5 from J; bases not matched to a gene: 10. CDR3 loop: CASTLAGGRENIQYF. The CDR3 nucleotides are TGTGCCAGCACCCTTGCAGGGGGCAGGGAAAACATTCAGTACTTC.

V usage is TRBV28 and J usage is TRBJ2-1; TRBD2 aligns across 8 bases. CDR3 length: 17 residues. The V gene end was trimmed by 4 bases and the J gene end by 0 bases; junction bases not matched to a gene: 8. Germline CDR1 and CDR2: MDHEN and SYDVKM. The CDR3 here is CASSSGSGTSSYNEQFF. CDR3 nucleotides: TGTGCCAGCAGTTCTGGATCCGGGACTAGCTCCTACAATGAGCAGTTCTTC.

The genes are TRBV28 and TRBJ2-1, with 12 bases lining up with TRBD2. J was trimmed by 5 bases and V by 6 bases; bases with no gene match: 11. Germline CDR1 reads MDHEN; CDR2 reads SYDVKM. The CDR3 has 17 residues. The CDR3 DNA is TGTGCCAGCAGACCTAGCGGGAGGGGGTTTCAGGACAATGAGCAGTTCTTC. It specifies CASRPSGRGFQDNEQFF.

V is TRBV9 and J is TRBJ2-3, with D unclear. CDR1 SGDLS and CDR2 YYNGEE come from the germline V gene. This CDR3 region has 15 residues. V gave up 0 bases and J gave up 3 bases, with 11 bases separating them. The CDR3 loop is CASSVGGGGTDTQYF. The CDR3 coding sequence is TGTGCCAGCAGCGTAGGAGGCGGCGGTACAGATACGCAGTATTTT. Using reference TRBV9 and TRBJ2-3 for the parts outside the CDR3, the full variable domain is DSGVTQTPKHLITATGQRVTLRCSPRSGDLSVYWYQQSLDQGLQFLIQYYNGEERAKGNILERFSAQQFPDLHSELNLSSLELGDSALYFCASSVGGGGTDTQYFGPGTRLTVL.

The chain recombines TRBV28 with TRBJ2-7, with 8 positions matching TRBD1. Germline V lookup: CDR1 MDHEN, CDR2 SYDVKM. The CDR3 runs to 15 residues. Losses at the gene ends were 6 bases for V and 2 bases for J; bases not matched to a gene: 9. The CDR3 spells CASSSTGTGPYEQYF. DNA of the CDR3: TGTGCCAGCAGCAGTACCGGGACAGGCCCCTACGAGCAGTACTTC.

CDR3 sequence: CASSPTYPRKLFF. The DNA for the CDR3 is TGTGCCAGCAGCCCTACGTACCCTCGAAAACTGTTTTTT. The genes are TRBV5-8 and TRBJ1-4; D unresolved. The CDR3 covers 13 residues. The V end lost 4 bases, the J end lost 10 bases, and 14 bases lay between the germline ends. From germline, CDR1 is SGHTS and CDR2 YDEGEE.

This clone showed up just a few times. The genes are TRBV4-1 and TRBJ2-7, with 8 bases aligning to TRBD1. Per germline, CDR1 MGHRA and CDR2 YSYEKL. The CDR3 spans 13 residues. The V segment lost 9 bases and the J segment 0 bases; nucleotides outside the gene matches: 4. For the CDR3, the DNA is TGCGCCAGTGGACAGGGATCCTCCTACGAGCAGTACTTC. Amino acid sequence: CASGQGSSYEQYF.

This clone was seen just once. This chain joins TRBV5-1 and TRBJ2-2; 7 positions agree with TRBD1. In germline, CDR1 is SGHRS, CDR2 YFSETQ. This CDR3 is 17 amino acids long. Trimming removed 0 bases from V and 4 bases from J; junction bases left unmatched: 9. CDR3 coding DNA: TGCGCCAGCAGCTTGGAGACCAGACAGGGTTTCACCGGGGAGCTGTTTTTT. Its translation is CASSLETRQGFTGELFF. Combining the CDR3 with reference TRBV5-1 and TRBJ2-2 gives the whole variable domain KAGVTQTPRYLIKTRGQQVTLSCSPISGHRSVSWYQQTPGQGLQFLFEYFSETQRNKGNFPGRFSGRQFSNSRSEMNVSTLELGDSALYLCASSLETRQGFTGELFFGEGSRLTVL.

The V gene is TRBV7-2, the J gene TRBJ2-1; D perhaps matches TRBD2 (7 bases). Germline V gene sequence: CDR1 SGHTA, CDR2 FQGNSA. The CDR3 is 16 residues long. With 1 base removed from V and 0 bases from J, the gap between germline ends came to 10 bases. The CDR3 bases are TGTGCCAGCAGCTTAGGCGGGGGCCCCTCCTACAATGAGCAGTTCTTC. This sequence encodes CASSLGGGPSYNEQFF.